This T cell receptor (beta chain) appears in the sequencing data of a study of T cell clonality in common variable immunodeficiency. Heparinized whole blood, roughly 4.5 to 9 ml, came from each donor. Germline loops: CDR1 LNHDA, CDR2 SQIVND (reference sequence). This CDR3 comprises 14 residues. V was shortened by 7 bases and J by 4 bases, with 13 bases between the two germline ends. Study-level results: Compared with controls, CVID subjects had fewer shared TCRbeta clones. Reportedly, TCR beta sequences from common variable immunodeficiency showed fewer deletions and N-nucleotide insertions.

This clone has at least ten counts. The target antigen is unknown. The read is 3 residues too short to cover the CDR3 end, so that end is filled in from the germline J gene. Profiling relied on immunoSEQ multiplex PCR, and the TCRdb table lists in-frame clones only, not all of them. This sample has 25,000 to 30,000 clones, each found more than once. Sequencing was carried out using peripheral blood mononuclear cells. The TCR was taken from a human donor with common variable immunodeficiency. This chain connects TRBV19 to TRBJ1-4, with D unclear. The CDR3 region is CASNRAVSNEKLFF. The sequenced CDR3 bases are TGTGCCAGTAACAGAGCCGTCAGTAATGAAAAA. The whole variable domain, remainder taken from reference TRBV19 and TRBJ1-4, is DGGITQSPKYLFRKEGQNVTLSCEQNLNHDAMYWYRQDPGQGLRLIYYSQIVNDFQKGDIAEGYSVSREKKESFPLTVTSAQKNPTAFYLCASNRAVSNEKLFFGSGTQLSVL.